This entry features one T cell receptor beta chain sequence. This CDR3 comprises 15 residues. Trimming took 6 bases from V and 6 from J; bases not matched to a gene: 11. Germline loops: CDR1 MNHEY, CDR2 SVGAGI. The sample originates from a study of shared clonotypes between healthy human individuals. Study-wide context: The plates for each donor numbered three CD4 naive, three CD4 memory, two CD8 naive and one CD8 memory.

Generated by immunoSEQ multiplex PCR, the TCRdb table keeps only in-frame clones and is missing some. The data hold around 700,000 clones, with just over 90% observed a single time. The naive CD8 subset, CD45RO-negative cells positively selected for CCR7, excluded terminally differentiated effector memory CD45RA+ cells. The TCR comes from a man aged 25 to 40 in good health. Sequenced material: naive CD8+ T cells sorted from blood. J is TRBJ2-7 and V is TRBV6-5, with TRBD1 identical over 10 bases. CDR3 sequence (DNA): TGTGCCAGCAGACTGACCGGGACAGGGGTTGGCGAGCAGTACTTC. Amino acid sequence: CASRLTGTGVGEQYF.